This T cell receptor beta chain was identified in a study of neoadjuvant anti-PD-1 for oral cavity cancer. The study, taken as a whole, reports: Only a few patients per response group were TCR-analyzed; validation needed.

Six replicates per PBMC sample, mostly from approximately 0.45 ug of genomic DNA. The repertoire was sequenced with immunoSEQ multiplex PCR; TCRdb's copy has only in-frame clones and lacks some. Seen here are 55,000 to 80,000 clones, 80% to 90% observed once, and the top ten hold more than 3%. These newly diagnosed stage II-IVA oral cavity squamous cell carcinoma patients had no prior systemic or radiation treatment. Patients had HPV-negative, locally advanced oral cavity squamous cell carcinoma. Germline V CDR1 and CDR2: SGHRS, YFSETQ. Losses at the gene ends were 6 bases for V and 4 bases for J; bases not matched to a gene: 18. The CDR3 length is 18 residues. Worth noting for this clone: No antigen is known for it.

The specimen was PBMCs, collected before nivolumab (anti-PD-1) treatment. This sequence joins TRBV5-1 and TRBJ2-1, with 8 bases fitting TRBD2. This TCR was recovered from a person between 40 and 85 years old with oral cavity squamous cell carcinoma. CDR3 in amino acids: CASTDKYPGTRNYNEQFF. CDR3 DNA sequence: TGCGCCAGCACCGACAAATACCCCGGGACTAGAAATTACAATGAGCAGTTCTTC.